This TCR beta chain appears in the sequencing data of a study of T cells in Graves' hyperthyroidism and ophthalmopathy (dated by TCRdb to the late 2010s). For context, the study as a whole: Peripheral blood samples were taken at initial diagnosis, before any treatment was given. To identify distinguishing TCR V-J signatures, a discovery cohort of around 100 patients was used, comprising some 43 with Graves' ophthalmopathy and about 59 with stable Graves' hyperthyroidism. Prospective prediction of ophthalmopathy was tested in an independent validation cohort consisting of under 20 hyperthyroidism patients and about 17 patients who later progressed to ophthalmopathy. For training and testing, the 100 patients in the discovery cohort were randomly divided in a 7:3 ratio. In addition, the study compared T-cell repertoires in thyroid tissue and in blood from roughly six Graves' hyperthyroidism patients. After sampling, hyperthyroidism patients received methimazole starting at 30 mg daily, and ophthalmopathy patients received high-dose intravenous methylprednisolone. According to the paper, TCR Vbeta CDR3 sequencing was carried out on around 140 peripheral blood samples, which came from over 40 ophthalmopathy, approximately 72 hyperthyroidism and roughly 17 progressor patients.

The V and J ends are trimmed by 0 bases and 2 bases, leaving 4 bases between them. The CDR3 has 12 amino acids, counting the end cysteine and phenylalanine. Only CDR3 DNA remains: 36 bases, in frame from the first base. Looking up the germline V gene (reference sequence) yields CDR1 GTSNPN and CDR2 SVGIG. The investigation overall reported the following: In validation, the model predicted progression to ophthalmopathy a median of 6.5 months before onset, with over 55% sensitivity and 72.22% specificity. A model built on a 13 V-J signature distinguished ophthalmopathy from stable hyperthyroidism, reaching 85% to 90% sensitivity and approximately 83% specificity in cross-validation and 80%/75% in testing. Most expanded thyroid clonotypes (frequency above 0.001) were also detected in blood, suggesting blood repertoires may reflect thyroid immune responses. No statistical method was used to set the sample size in advance, and investigators knew the group allocation.

TCR beta CDR3 regions were amplified from RNA transcripts. The TCR CDR3 was subjected to a first round of RT-PCR using the HTBI primer set and the Qiagen OneStep RT-PCR kit. A second multiplex PCR round built the libraries, followed by size selection and purification. Paired-end sequencing of the libraries was performed with 100 bp reads on an Illumina HiSeq2000. Per the original workflow: SOAPnuke was used to process the raw data, removing reads that contained adapters or uncalled bases, had a mean Phred below 15, or lacked an exact match to the constant primer or identifier. COPE v1.2.5 was used to merge the high-quality paired reads, and each unique nucleotide sequence was defined as a clonotype. Clonotypes were aligned to IMGT TRBV, TRBD and TRBJ reference segments using MiTCR v1.1. Only V-J combinations with frequency above 0.0001, covering 99.2% of repertoires, were analysed. A TCS score was defined as the ratio between F50 (clonal expansion) and ExV (chaos), using BLOSUM62-based TCRdist between CDR3 peptides within each V-J. Welch's t-statistics and random forest reduced 500 to 650 V-J features to roughly 13, which were used in a naive Bayes classifier (R e1071). TCRdb trimmed the raw reads at Q25, called clones with MiXCR and kept productive beta chains. Here each entry gathers all rows of one CDR3 protein and keeps the most common genes and DNA. What appears here as the V and J calls and clone size reflects TCRdb's work, not the paper's. This sample holds hundreds of thousands of distinct CDR3 sequences; around a fifth were observed only once. The ten biggest clones cover around 50% of the sample.

In the ophthalmopathy patients, disease was moderately to severely active, with a Clinical Activity Score of 3 or more, a NOSPECS grade of 4 or more, and a duration of less than 3 months. Patients with uncontrolled infections, other autoimmune diseases, pregnancy or lactation were excluded. Diagnoses were based on clinical symptoms, serum thyroxine and TRAb, thyroid ultrasound and orbital computed tomography. PBMCs were isolated from more than 9 ml of fresh peripheral blood by Ficoll-Paque density gradient centrifugation. Total RNA was extracted using Trizol reagent, and RNA quality was assessed on an Agilent 2100 Bioanalyzer. This clonotype was observed a few times. Its antigen remains undetermined. It has no much larger one-base neighbor in the sample; base qualities were not kept.

The TCR originated in a woman in her sixties or seventies with Graves' ophthalmopathy. Sequencing was performed on blood. Recombination connected TRBV30 to TRBJ2-5, with no confidently assigned D gene. The CDR3 corresponds to CAWSVTQETQYF. The DNA sequence is as follows: TGTGCCTGGAGTGTAACGCAAGAGACCCAGTACTTC.